Presented here are 22 T cell receptor beta chains from one specimen sequenced in a study of blood T cell repertoires in COVID-19. The assay was immunoSEQ multiplex PCR, and TCRdb's table has in-frame clones only and misses some. The data show about 35,000 clones, around 87% seen once. Input material: peripheral blood. The receptors originated from a man of 80 years or more with active COVID-19.

The V call is TRBV5-4, the J call TRBJ1-4, with TRBD1 matching over 7 bases. V shed 5 bases, J shed 4 bases, and the junction held 5 bases outside the gene matches. Germline-derived CDR1 and CDR2 are SGHNT and YYREEE (reference sequence). The CDR3 runs 14 residues. In DNA form, the CDR3 reads TGTGCCAGCAGAATGCAGGGGGTTAATGAAAAACTGTTTTTT. Encoded protein: CASRMQGVNEKLFF.

Here the CDR3 reads CASSSTGWETQYF. CDR3 sequence (DNA): TGTGCCAGTAGTTCAACAGGGTGGGAGACCCAGTACTTC. The gene calls are TRBV19 and TRBJ2-5; D is possibly TRBD1 (6 bases). This CDR3 is 13 amino acids long. Trimming shortened V by 5 bases and J by 5 bases, and 12 bases separated the two germline ends. Germline V CDR1 and CDR2: LNHDA, SQIVND (reference sequence).

V usage is TRBV2 and J usage is TRBJ1-4; tentatively, D is TRBD1 (6 bases). V was trimmed by 10 bases and J by 0 bases, leaving 15 bases between them. The CDR3 contains 15 residues. Germline V gene lookup returns CDR1 SNHLY and CDR2 FYNNEI. DNA of the CDR3: TGTGCCACCTCCGGGACACTCGCAACTAATGAAAAACTGTTTTTT. Protein: CATSGTLATNEKLFF.

This chain links TRBV30 with TRBJ2-1; 7 bases map to TRBD2. Germline loops: CDR1 GTSNPN, CDR2 SVGIG (reference sequence). With V trimmed by 2 bases and J by 1 base, 5 bases remained unmatched. The CDR3 contains 15 residues. The CDR3 is CAWSPGLNSYNEQFF. As DNA, the CDR3 is TGTGCCTGGAGTCCGGGACTAAATTCCTACAATGAGCAGTTCTTC.

The chain is built from TRBV11-2 and TRBJ2-7; 9 positions agree with TRBD1. The CDR3 is 15 residues long. V was pared by 5 bases and J by 6 bases, with 11 bases of the junction left unmatched. The germline CDR1 and CDR2 sequences are SGHAT and FQNNGV. In nucleotides, the CDR3 is TGTGCCAGCAGCGCCCAACAGGGGGCTTTCGCCGAGCAGTACTTC. Translating gives CASSAQQGAFAEQYF.

The chain recombines TRBV30 with TRBJ1-1; TRBD1 is a possible D gene (5 bases). CDR3 size: 13 residues. Germline V gene lookup returns CDR1 GTSNPN and CDR2 SVGIG (reference sequence). V was cut by 0 bases and J by 4 bases, with 9 bases left in between. CDR3 in DNA: TGTGCCTGGAGTGTCGGCAGGGCCACTGAAGCTTTCTTT. Its protein is CAWSVGRATEAFF.

This chain links TRBV2 with TRBJ1-4, with 7 bases aligning to TRBD1. The CDR3 length is 13 residues. Per the germline V gene, CDR1 is SNHLY and CDR2 is FYNNEI. V was clipped by 4 bases and J by 11 bases; unmatched bases: 7. CDR3 loop: CASSAIQGQKLFF. The CDR3 DNA reads as TGTGCCAGCAGTGCCATACAGGGACAGAAACTGTTTTTT.

The rearrangement uses TRBV27 and TRBJ2-7; D perhaps matches TRBD2 (5 bases). This CDR3 spans 13 amino acids. V lost 3 bases to trimming and J lost 1 base, with 7 bases between them. Germline CDR1 and CDR2: MNHEY and SMNVEV (reference sequence). The CDR3 protein is CASSFPGSYEQYF. The CDR3 DNA sequence: TGTGCCAGCAGTTTCCCGGGGTCCTACGAGCAGTACTTC.

CDR3 protein: CAWSGTGTANSPLHF. DNA of the CDR3: TGTGCCTGGAGTGGGACCGGGACAGCCAATTCACCCCTCCACTTT. V and J are TRBV30 and TRBJ1-6; 7 nucleotides line up with TRBD1. The CDR3 spans 15 residues. The germline gives CDR1 GTSNPN, CDR2 SVGIG (reference sequence). After removal of 1 base from V and 7 bases from J, the junction contained 7 bases not matched to a gene.

This clone was seen only a few times. The chain couples TRBV6-5 to TRBJ1-5, with 8 bases fitting TRBD1. Germline V gene lookup returns CDR1 MNHEY and CDR2 SVGAGI. With V trimmed by 4 bases and J by 11 bases, 4 bases remained unmatched. This CDR3 spans 12 amino acids. CDR3 bases: TGTGCCAGCAGTTCTGGACAGGGTGCCCAGCATTTT. Protein sequence: CASSSGQGAQHF.

V and J are TRBV18 and TRBJ1-3; D call uncertain. V was shortened by 2 bases and J by 4 bases, with 15 bases between the two germline ends. Germline V gene sequence: CDR1 KGHSH, CDR2 LQKENI. This CDR3 is built from 16 residues. The CDR3 spells CASSPNTVSGGNTIYF. The CDR3 nucleotides read TGTGCCAGCTCACCAAATACAGTATCTGGAGGAAACACCATATATTTT.

This chain uses TRBV6-5 with TRBJ2-2; D possibly corresponds to TRBD2 (5 bases). Germline-derived CDR1 and CDR2 are MNHEY and SVGAGI. With 6 bases removed from V and 1 base from J, the gap between germline ends came to 12 bases. This CDR3 has 15 residues. The CDR3 DNA sequence: TGTGCCAGCAGCCGAACTAGTAAGAACACCGGGGAGCTGTTTTTT. Its translation is CASSRTSKNTGELFF.

This chain links TRBV6-1 with TRBJ1-1; D is unclear. Trimming cost V 8 bases and J 4 bases, with 11 bases left between them. Germline CDR1 and CDR2: MNHNS and SASEGT. There are 12 residues in the CDR3. Here the CDR3 DNA reads TGTGCCAGCGGCGGGGTTGGCACTGAAGCTTTCTTT. This translates into CASGGVGTEAFF.

This clone was picked up a small number of times. V is TRBV5-1 and J is TRBJ1-4, with 9 bases identical to TRBD1. The V gene's germline CDR1 is SGHRS and CDR2 YFSETQ. The CDR3 loop spans 15 amino acids. With 0 bases clipped from V and 8 bases from J, the junction kept 5 bases outside the gene matches. CDR3 bases: TGCGCCAGCAGCTTGGGGGACAGGGCAGGAGAAAAACTGTTTTTT. Its protein is CASSLGDRAGEKLFF.

The chain combines TRBV13 with TRBJ1-6; no definite D call. The CDR3 is made up of 13 amino acids. Germline V gives CDR1 PRHDT, CDR2 FYEKMQ (reference sequence). V was trimmed by 0 bases and J by 10 bases, leaving 7 bases between them. For the CDR3, the DNA is TGTGCCAGCAGCTTAGGCAGGTTATCACCCCTCCACTTT. It is translated as CASSLGRLSPLHF.

The chain joins TRBV7-6 to TRBJ2-2, with TRBD2 matching over 9 bases. The CDR3 sequence is 15 residues long. Germline CDR1 and CDR2: SGHVS and FNYEAQ. V lost 3 bases and J lost 2; bases outside the gene matches: 1. DNA for the CDR3: TGTGCCAGCAGCTTTAGCGGGAGCAACACCGGGGAGCTGTTTTTT. This codes for CASSFSGSNTGELFF.

The chain is built from TRBV6-5 and TRBJ2-7; 7 bases are a match to TRBD1. V lost 8 bases and J lost 0; bases outside the gene matches: 4. This CDR3 spans 13 amino acids. The germline CDR1 and CDR2 sequences are MNHEY and SVGAGI. The CDR3 DNA reads TGTGCCAGCCATAGACAGGGCTCCTACGAGCAGTACTTC. Its protein product is CASHRQGSYEQYF.

This chain uses TRBV7-8 with TRBJ2-1, with D perhaps TRBD2 (6 bases). CDR1 is SGHVS and CDR2 is FQNEAQ in the germline V gene. The length of the CDR3 is 16 residues. The V end lost 1 base, the J end lost 7 bases, and 17 bases lay between the germline ends. The CDR3 DNA reads as TGTGCCAGCAGCTTAGTAGGGCGGGACCTTGCGAATGAGCAGTTCTTC. It yields the protein CASSLVGRDLANEQFF.

The CDR3 reads CASSAAGQSGNTIYF. The CDR3 DNA reads as TGTGCCAGCAGCGCCGCGGGGCAGTCTGGAAACACCATATATTTT. This rearrangement joins TRBV9 to TRBJ1-3, with D possibly being TRBD1 (5 bases). CDR1 and CDR2 from the germline V gene are SGDLS and YYNGEE. Trimming stripped 3 bases from V and 1 base from J, with 11 bases between. The CDR3 consists of 15 residues.

This clone appeared a few times. This rearrangement joins TRBV5-1 to TRBJ2-7; 9 bases align to TRBD2. The CDR3 spans 17 residues. V dropped 0 bases and J dropped 2; count of bases not matched to a gene: 9. Germline V CDR1 and CDR2: SGHRS, YFSETQ. CDR3: CASSLATGTSKAYEQYF. CDR3 in DNA: TGCGCCAGCAGCTTGGCGACCGGGACTAGCAAAGCCTACGAGCAGTACTTC. Combining the CDR3 with reference TRBV5-1 and TRBJ2-7 gives the whole variable domain KAGVTQTPRYLIKTRGQQVTLSCSPISGHRSVSWYQQTPGQGLQFLFEYFSETQRNKGNFPGRFSGRQFSNSRSEMNVSTLELGDSALYLCASSLATGTSKAYEQYFGPGTRLTVT.

This chain connects TRBV10-3 to TRBJ2-7, with 8 bases lining up with TRBD2. CDR1 and CDR2 from the germline V gene are ENHRY and SYGVKD. V lost 7 bases and J lost 1; bases outside the gene matches: 6. The CDR3 has 14 amino acids. The CDR3 coding sequence is TGTGCCATCAATTTGGGCGGGGGGTCCTACGAGCAGTACTTC. Protein sequence: CAINLGGGSYEQYF.

The chain uses TRBV19 and TRBJ1-2, with D hard to call. Germline V lookup: CDR1 LNHDA, CDR2 SQIVND (reference sequence). V lost 0 bases and J lost 2, with 10 bases in between. The CDR3 runs to 15 residues. The CDR3 sequence: CASSIENRPNYGYTF. In DNA form, the CDR3 reads TGTGCCAGTAGTATAGAAAACAGACCCAACTATGGCTACACCTTC.